This entry lists 9 T cell receptor beta chains sequenced from one sample in a study of OX40 agonist ivuxolimab in advanced cancers. Clones were sequenced by immunoSEQ multiplex PCR, and TCRdb holds only the in-frame ones, with some missing. This sample has over 65,000 clones; about four fifths occur once, and the top ten carry 0.45% to 0.6%. Sequencing was performed on CD4+ or CD8+ T cells sorted from blood, taken in a trial of the OX40 agonist ivuxolimab. The receptor set was obtained from an adult with an advanced solid tumor such as melanoma, head and neck, liver or kidney cancer.

The chain is built from TRBV6-1 and TRBJ1-2; 11 bases are a match to TRBD1. Germline CDR1 reads MNHNS; CDR2 reads SASEGT. The junction had 5 bases not matched to a gene; V was cut back by 7 bases and J by 4 bases. CDR3 length equals 14 residues. The CDR3 DNA sequence: TGTGCCAGCACTCCGGACAGGGGGCCCTATGGCTACACCTTC. It is translated as CASTPDRGPYGYTF.

The chain combines TRBV7-3 with TRBJ2-3, with a possible D match to TRBD2 (5 bases). Between the trimmed V and J ends, which lost 2 bases and 6 bases, there was a span of 9 bases. CDR3 length: 13 residues. Germline CDR1 and CDR2: SGHTA and FQGTGA. In nucleotides, the CDR3 is TGTGCCAGCAGCTTAGCGACTACTGATACGCAGTATTTT. This translates into CASSLATTDTQYF. Full variable domain (remainder filled in from reference TRBV7-3 and TRBJ2-3): GAGVSQTPSNKVTEKGKYVELRCDPISGHTALYWYRQSLGQGPEFLIYFQGTGAADDSGLPNDRFFAVRPEGSVSTLKIQRTERGDSAVYLCASSLATTDTQYFGPGTRLTVL.

The rearrangement joins TRBV5-8 to TRBJ2-7, with TRBD1 identical over 7 bases. This CDR3 region has 15 residues. V was pared by 0 bases and J by 0 bases, with 3 bases of the junction left unmatched. The germline V gene has CDR1 SGHTS and CDR2 YDEGEE. The CDR3 bases are TGTGCCAGCAGCTTGGTCCCAGGGGGCTCCTACGAGCAGTACTTC. Its translation: CASSLVPGGSYEQYF.

This sequence joins TRBV11-1 and TRBJ2-2, with TRBD2 identical over 13 bases. After removal of 3 bases from V and 2 bases from J, the junction contained 9 bases not matched to a gene. CDR1 and CDR2 (germline): SGHAT, FQDESV (reference sequence). The CDR3 has 19 amino acids. CDR3 sequence (DNA): TGTGCCAGCAGCTTGGGCCGTCGACTAGCGGGGGGCAACACCGGGGAGCTGTTTTTT. Amino acids: CASSLGRRLAGGNTGELFF. The full variable domain, rest sourced from reference TRBV11-1 and TRBJ2-2, is EAEVAQSPRYKITEKSQAVAFWCDPISGHATLYWYRQILGQGPELLVQFQDESVVDDSQLPKDRFSAERLKGVDSTLKIQPAELGDSAMYLCASSLGRRLAGGNTGELFFGEGSRLTVL.

The chain uses TRBV7-8 and TRBJ1-5; 9 nucleotides agree with TRBD1. CDR1 is SGHVS, CDR2 FQNEAQ, per germline. The V and J ends lost 3 bases and 5 bases, in that order; junction bases with no gene match: 5. The CDR3 extends over 15 amino acids. CDR3 residues: CASSFYRGPHQPQHF. CDR3 coding DNA: TGTGCCAGCAGCTTCTACAGGGGGCCCCATCAGCCCCAGCATTTT.

The chain uses TRBV7-3 and TRBJ1-1, with unresolved D. Germline V gene lookup returns CDR1 SGHTA and CDR2 FQGTGA. V was cut by 0 bases and J by 3 bases, with 14 bases left in between. CDR3 length equals 16 residues. CDR3 sequence: CASSLTKVAGYTEAFF. The DNA of the CDR3 is TGTGCCAGCAGCTTAACTAAGGTGGCAGGATACACTGAAGCTTTCTTT.

The J gene is TRBJ2-7, the V gene TRBV9; maybe TRBD1 (6 bases). The CDR3 spans 15 residues. CDR1 is SGDLS, CDR2 YYNGEE, per germline. V lost 0 bases and J lost 0, with 10 bases in between. CDR3: CASSVGRGYSYEQYF. The DNA of the CDR3 is TGTGCCAGCAGCGTAGGCAGGGGTTACTCCTACGAGCAGTACTTC.

This clone was seen only a few times. The chain has TRBV7-2 and TRBJ2-5; D not resolved. The CDR3 length is 14 residues. Germline V gene sequence: CDR1 SGHTA, CDR2 FQGNSA. V lost 1 base and J 5 bases, leaving 11 bases between the germline ends. The CDR3 spells CASSLGSGLETQYF. The CDR3 region has the DNA TGTGCCAGCAGCTTAGGCTCCGGGCTGGAGACCCAGTACTTC.

The chain couples TRBV30 to TRBJ1-2, with D tentatively TRBD1 (6 bases). The V end lost 8 bases, the J end lost 8 bases, and 21 bases lay between the germline ends. CDR1 is GTSNPN, CDR2 SVGIG, per germline (reference sequence). The CDR3 is 13 residues long. The CDR3 loop reads CAGGFIDPVGYTF. The CDR3 bases are TGTGCCGGGGGCTTTATAGACCCGGTGGGCTACACCTTC.